The following is a TCR beta chain sequence with its context. Assay used: immunoSEQ multiplex PCR; TCRdb lists only in-frame clones, some missing. The sample holds 70,000 or so clones, 80% seen once. These data come from a study of blood T cell repertoires in COVID-19. Across the study: Acute and convalescent COVID-19 specimens originated in the United States, Italy and Spain.

With 1 base removed from V and 4 bases from J, the gap between germline ends came to 13 bases. CDR1 and CDR2 (germline): SEHNR, FQNEAQ (reference sequence). The CDR3 totals 16 residues. Sequencing was performed on peripheral blood. The gene calls are TRBV7-9 and TRBJ2-2; D is perhaps TRBD2 (5 bases). This sequence originates from a human donor in a cohort sampled during active COVID-19. The CDR3 nucleotides read TGTGCCAGCAGCTTAGGGCTCGGAGGTAGCACCGGGGAGCTGTTTTTT. Amino acids: CASSLGLGGSTGELFF.